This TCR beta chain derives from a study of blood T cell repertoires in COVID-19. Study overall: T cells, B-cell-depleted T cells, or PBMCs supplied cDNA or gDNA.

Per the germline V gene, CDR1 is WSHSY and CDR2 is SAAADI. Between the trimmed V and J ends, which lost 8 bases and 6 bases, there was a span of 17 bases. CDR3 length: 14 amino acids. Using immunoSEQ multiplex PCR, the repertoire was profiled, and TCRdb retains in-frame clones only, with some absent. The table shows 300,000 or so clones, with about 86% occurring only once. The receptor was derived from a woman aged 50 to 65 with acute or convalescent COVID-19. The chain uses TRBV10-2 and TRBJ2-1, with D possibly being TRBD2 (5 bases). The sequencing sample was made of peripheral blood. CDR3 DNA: TGCGCCAGCCGGGGATCGAGACGCGTCAATGAGCAGTTCTTC. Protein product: CASRGSRRVNEQFF.